This TCR beta chain is drawn from a study of long-term antiretroviral therapy in people with HIV. In the study overall: The oldest samples precede the 2015 immediate-ART recommendation by about a decade.

Notes on the study in general: In the period from the mid-2000s to the late 2010s, blood was collected, possibly under older ART regimens.

A remark on this clone: What it recognizes is unknown.

Researchers ran immunoSEQ v3.0 at survey level. A target of about 35,000-50,000 T-cell genomes per sample was set for sequencing. Measured with immunoSEQ multiplex PCR; TCRdb has only the in-frame clones, and not every one. The sample includes tens of thousands of clones, around 90% seen only once; the top ten take 10% to 15%. V lost 4 bases, J lost 0 bases, and 16 bases stayed unmatched. The CDR3 covers 19 residues. The germline gives CDR1 SQVTM, CDR2 ANQGSEA. The TCR sequence derives from a young man with HIV. The sample here was unsorted PBMCs, taken 1.1 years after starting antiretroviral therapy. This chain connects TRBV29-1 to TRBJ1-2; 11 nucleotides line up with TRBD1. CDR3 sequence reads: CSVAGVSEGQGASNYGYTF. CDR3 DNA sequence: TGCAGCGTTGCTGGGGTATCTGAAGGACAGGGGGCTTCTAACTATGGCTACACCTTC.